This TCR beta chain stems from a study of blood T cell repertoires in COVID-19. Clones were sequenced by immunoSEQ multiplex PCR, and TCRdb holds only the in-frame ones, with some missing. This sample has over 70,000 clones, with 83% found just once. The CDR3 is 15 amino acids. V shed 1 base and J shed 5 bases, with 14 bases lying between them. Germline V CDR1 and CDR2: SGHTA, FQGNSA. The source material was peripheral blood. The TCR was taken from a man aged 25 to 40 with COVID-19, enrolled during active disease. The V and J genes are TRBV7-2 and TRBJ2-5; D is unclear. The CDR3 protein is CASSLVVQVRETQYF. Here the CDR3 DNA reads TGTGCCAGCAGCTTAGTGGTTCAGGTTAGGGAGACCCAGTACTTC.